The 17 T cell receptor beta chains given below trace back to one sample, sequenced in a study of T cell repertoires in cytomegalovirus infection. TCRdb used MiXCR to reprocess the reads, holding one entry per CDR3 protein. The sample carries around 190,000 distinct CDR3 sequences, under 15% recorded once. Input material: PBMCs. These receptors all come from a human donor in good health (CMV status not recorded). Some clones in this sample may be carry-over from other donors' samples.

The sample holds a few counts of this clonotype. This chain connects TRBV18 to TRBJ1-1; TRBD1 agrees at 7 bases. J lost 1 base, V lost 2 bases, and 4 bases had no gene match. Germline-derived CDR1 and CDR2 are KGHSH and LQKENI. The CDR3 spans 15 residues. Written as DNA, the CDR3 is TGTGCCAGCTCACCAGGGACAGATTCGAACACTGAAGCTTTCTTT. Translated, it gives CASSPGTDSNTEAFF.

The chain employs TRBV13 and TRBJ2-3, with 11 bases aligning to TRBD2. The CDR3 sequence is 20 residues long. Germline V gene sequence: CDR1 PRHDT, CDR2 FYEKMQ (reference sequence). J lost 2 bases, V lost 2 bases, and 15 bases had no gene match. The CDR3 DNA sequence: TGTGCCAGCAGCTTATACCGTCGGGCTAGCGGGAGGACCTCCACAGATACGCAGTATTTT. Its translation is CASSLYRRASGRTSTDTQYF.

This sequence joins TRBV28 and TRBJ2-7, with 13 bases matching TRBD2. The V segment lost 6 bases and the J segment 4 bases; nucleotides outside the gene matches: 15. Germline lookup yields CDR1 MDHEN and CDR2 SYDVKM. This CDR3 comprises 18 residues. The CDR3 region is CASRKAGTSGVIRYEQYF. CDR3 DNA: TGTGCCAGCAGAAAAGCCGGGACTAGCGGGGTCATACGGTACGAGCAGTACTTC.

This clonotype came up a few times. This chain's CDR3 is CAISGLAGGTDTQYF. As DNA, the CDR3 is TGTGCCATCAGTGGGCTAGCGGGAGGCACAGATACGCAGTATTTT. This chain uses TRBV10-3 with TRBJ2-3; 10 positions match TRBD2. Per the germline V gene, CDR1 is ENHRY and CDR2 is SYGVKD. V was pared by 4 bases and J by 1 base, with 2 bases of the junction left unmatched. The CDR3 contains 15 residues.

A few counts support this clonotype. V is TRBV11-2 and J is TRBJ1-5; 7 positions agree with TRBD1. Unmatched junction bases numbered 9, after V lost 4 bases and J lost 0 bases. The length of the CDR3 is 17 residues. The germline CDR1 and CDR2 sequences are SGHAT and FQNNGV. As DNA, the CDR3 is TGTGCCAGCAGCTCGTGGTTGACAGGGTATAGCAATCAGCCCCAGCATTTT. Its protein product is CASSSWLTGYSNQPQHF.

CDR3 region: CASSFNQLQETQYF. For the CDR3, the DNA is TGTGCCAGCAGTTTCAATCAGCTACAAGAGACCCAGTACTTC. V usage is TRBV28 and J usage is TRBJ2-5; D gene uncertain. Germline assignment: CDR1 MDHEN and CDR2 SYDVKM. The V end lost 3 bases, the J end lost 2 bases, and 10 bases lay between the germline ends. The CDR3 runs 14 residues.

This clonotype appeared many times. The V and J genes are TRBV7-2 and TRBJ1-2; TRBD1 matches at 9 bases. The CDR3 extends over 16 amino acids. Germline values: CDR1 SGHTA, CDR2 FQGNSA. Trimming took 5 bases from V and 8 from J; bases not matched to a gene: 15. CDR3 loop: CASSPLVGGGTGGYTF. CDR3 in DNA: TGTGCCAGCAGCCCCTTGGTGGGCGGAGGGACAGGGGGCTACACCTTC. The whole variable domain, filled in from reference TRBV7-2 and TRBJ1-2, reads GAGVSQSPSNKVTEKGKDVELRCDPISGHTALYWYRQSLGQGLEFLIYFQGNSAPDKSGLPSDRFSAERTGGSVSTLTIQRTQQEDSAVYLCASSPLVGGGTGGYTFGSGTRLTVV.

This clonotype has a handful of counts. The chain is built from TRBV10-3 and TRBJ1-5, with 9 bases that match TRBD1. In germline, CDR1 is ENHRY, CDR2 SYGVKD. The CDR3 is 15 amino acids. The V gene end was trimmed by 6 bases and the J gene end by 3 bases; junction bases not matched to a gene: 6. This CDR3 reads CAISTGTGNNQPQHF. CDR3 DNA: TGTGCCATCAGCACCGGGACAGGGAACAATCAGCCCCAGCATTTT.

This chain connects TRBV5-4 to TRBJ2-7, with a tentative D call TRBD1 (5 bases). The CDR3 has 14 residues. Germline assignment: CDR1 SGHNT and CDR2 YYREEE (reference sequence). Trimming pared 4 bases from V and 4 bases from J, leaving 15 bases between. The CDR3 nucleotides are TGTGCCAGCAGCCGCCGGACGGACACTTACGAGCAGTACTTC. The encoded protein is CASSRRTDTYEQYF.

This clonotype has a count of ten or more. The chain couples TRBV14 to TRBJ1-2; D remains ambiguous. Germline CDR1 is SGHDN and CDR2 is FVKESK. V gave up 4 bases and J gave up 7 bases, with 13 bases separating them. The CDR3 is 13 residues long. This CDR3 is CASSLRTGPGYTF. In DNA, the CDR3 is TGTGCCAGCAGCCTACGGACGGGTCCTGGCTACACCTTC.

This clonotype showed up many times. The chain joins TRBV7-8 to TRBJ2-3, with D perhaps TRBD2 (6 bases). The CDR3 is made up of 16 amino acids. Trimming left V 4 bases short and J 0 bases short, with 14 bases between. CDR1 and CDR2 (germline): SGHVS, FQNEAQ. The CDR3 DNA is TGTGCCAGCAGCTCCCTAGGAGCGGGCAGCACAGATACGCAGTATTTT. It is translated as CASSSLGAGSTDTQYF.

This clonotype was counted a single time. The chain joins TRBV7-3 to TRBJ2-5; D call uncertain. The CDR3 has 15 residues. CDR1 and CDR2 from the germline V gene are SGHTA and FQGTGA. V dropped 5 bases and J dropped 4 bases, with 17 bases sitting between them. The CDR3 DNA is TGTGCCAGCAGCCTTAACCGGATCGGACGAGAGACCCAGTACTTC. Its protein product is CASSLNRIGRETQYF.

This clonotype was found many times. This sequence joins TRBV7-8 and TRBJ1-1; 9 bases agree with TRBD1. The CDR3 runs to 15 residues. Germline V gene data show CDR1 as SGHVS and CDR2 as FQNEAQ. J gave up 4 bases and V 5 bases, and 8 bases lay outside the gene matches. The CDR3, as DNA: TGTGCCAGCAGCCCGGAACAGGGGGCCATCACTGAAGCTTTCTTT. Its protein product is CASSPEQGAITEAFF. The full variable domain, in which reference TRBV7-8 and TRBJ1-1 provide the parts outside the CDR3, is GAGVSQSPRYKVAKRGQDVALRCDPISGHVSLFWYQQALGQGPEFLTYFQNEAQLDKSGLPSDRFFAERPEGSVSTLKIQRTQQEDSAVYLCASSPEQGAITEAFFGQGTRLTVV.

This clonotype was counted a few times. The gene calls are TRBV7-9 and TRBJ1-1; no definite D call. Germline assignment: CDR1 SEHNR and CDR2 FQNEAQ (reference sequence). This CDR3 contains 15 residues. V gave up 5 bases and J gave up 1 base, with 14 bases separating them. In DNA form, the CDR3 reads TGTGCCAGCAGCGCGAAGCCAGACTCGAACACTGAAGCTTTCTTT. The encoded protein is CASSAKPDSNTEAFF. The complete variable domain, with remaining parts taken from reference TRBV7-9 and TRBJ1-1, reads DTGVSQNPRHKITKRGQNVTFRCDPISEHNRLYWYRQTLGQGPEFLTYFQNEAQLEKSRLLSDRFSAERPKGSFSTLEIQRTEQGDSAMYLCASSAKPDSNTEAFFGQGTRLTVV.

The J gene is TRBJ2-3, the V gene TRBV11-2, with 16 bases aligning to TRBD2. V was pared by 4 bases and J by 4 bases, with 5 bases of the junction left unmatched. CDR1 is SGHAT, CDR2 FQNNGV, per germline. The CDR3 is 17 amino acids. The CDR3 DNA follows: TGTGCCAGCAGCTCTGGGACTAGCGGGAGGGCGGCAGATACGCAGTATTTT. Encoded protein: CASSSGTSGRAADTQYF.

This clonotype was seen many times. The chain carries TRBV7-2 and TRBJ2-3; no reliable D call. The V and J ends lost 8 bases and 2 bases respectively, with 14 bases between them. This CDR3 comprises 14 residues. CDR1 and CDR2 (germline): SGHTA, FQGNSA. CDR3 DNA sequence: TGTGCCAGCGTACCCCGAGGATCCACAGATACGCAGTATTTT. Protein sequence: CASVPRGSTDTQYF.

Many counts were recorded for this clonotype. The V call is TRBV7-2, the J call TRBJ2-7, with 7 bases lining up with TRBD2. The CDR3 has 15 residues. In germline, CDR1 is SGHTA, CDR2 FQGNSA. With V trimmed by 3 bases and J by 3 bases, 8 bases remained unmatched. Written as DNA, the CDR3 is TGTGCCAGCAGCTTTTACGCGGGAGCGGACTACGAGCAGTACTTC. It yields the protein CASSFYAGADYEQYF. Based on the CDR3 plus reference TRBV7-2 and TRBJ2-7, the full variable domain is GAGVSQSPSNKVTEKGKDVELRCDPISGHTALYWYRQSLGQGLEFLIYFQGNSAPDKSGLPSDRFSAERTGGSVSTLTIQRTQQEDSAVYLCASSFYAGADYEQYFGPGTRLTVT.